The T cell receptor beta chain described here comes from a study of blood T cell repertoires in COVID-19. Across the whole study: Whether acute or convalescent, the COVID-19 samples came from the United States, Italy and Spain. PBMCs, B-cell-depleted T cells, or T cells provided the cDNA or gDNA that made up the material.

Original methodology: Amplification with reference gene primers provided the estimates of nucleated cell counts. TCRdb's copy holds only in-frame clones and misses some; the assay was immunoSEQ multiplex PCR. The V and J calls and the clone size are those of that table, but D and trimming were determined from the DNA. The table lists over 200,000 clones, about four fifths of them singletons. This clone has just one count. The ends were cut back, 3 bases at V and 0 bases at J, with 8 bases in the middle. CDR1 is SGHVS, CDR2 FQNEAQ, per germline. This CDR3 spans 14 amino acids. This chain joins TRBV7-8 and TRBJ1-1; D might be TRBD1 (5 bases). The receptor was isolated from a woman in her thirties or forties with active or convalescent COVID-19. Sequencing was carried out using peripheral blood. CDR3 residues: CASSFRAMNTEAFF. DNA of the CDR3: TGTGCCAGCAGCTTCAGGGCCATGAACACTGAAGCTTTCTTT.